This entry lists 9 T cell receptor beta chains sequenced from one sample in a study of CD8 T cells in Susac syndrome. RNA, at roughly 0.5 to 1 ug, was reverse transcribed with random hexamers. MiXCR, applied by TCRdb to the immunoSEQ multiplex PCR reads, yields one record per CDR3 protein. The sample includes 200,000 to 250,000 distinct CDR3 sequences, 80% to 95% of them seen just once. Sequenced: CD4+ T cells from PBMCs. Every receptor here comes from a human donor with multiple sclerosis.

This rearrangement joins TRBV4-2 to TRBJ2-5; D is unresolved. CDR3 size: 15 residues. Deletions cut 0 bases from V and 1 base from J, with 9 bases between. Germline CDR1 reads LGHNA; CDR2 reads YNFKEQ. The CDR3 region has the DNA TGTGCCAGCAGCCAAGATGAGTGGGGCCAAGAGACCCAGTACTTC. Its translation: CASSQDEWGQETQYF.

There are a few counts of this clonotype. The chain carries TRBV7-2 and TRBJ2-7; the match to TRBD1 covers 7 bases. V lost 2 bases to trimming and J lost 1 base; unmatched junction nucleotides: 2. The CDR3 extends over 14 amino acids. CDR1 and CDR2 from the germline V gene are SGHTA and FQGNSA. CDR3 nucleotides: TGTGCCAGCAGCTTAAACAGGGGATCCTACGAGCAGTACTTC. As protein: CASSLNRGSYEQYF. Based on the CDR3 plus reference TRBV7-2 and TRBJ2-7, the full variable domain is GAGVSQSPSNKVTEKGKDVELRCDPISGHTALYWYRQSLGQGLEFLIYFQGNSAPDKSGLPSDRFSAERTGGSVSTLTIQRTQQEDSAVYLCASSLNRGSYEQYFGPGTRLTVT.

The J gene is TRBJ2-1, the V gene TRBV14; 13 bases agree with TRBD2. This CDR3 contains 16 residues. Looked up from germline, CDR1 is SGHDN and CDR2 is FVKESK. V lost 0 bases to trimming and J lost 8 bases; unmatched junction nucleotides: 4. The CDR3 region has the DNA TGTGCCAGCAGCCAAGAACTAGCGGGAGGGCAACATGAGCAGTTCTTC. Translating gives CASSQELAGGQHEQFF.

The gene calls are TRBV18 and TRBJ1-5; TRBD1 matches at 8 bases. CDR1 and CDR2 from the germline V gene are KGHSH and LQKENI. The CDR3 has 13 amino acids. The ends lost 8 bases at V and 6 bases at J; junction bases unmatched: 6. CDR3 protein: CASRQGLGQPQHF. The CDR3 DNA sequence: TGTGCCAGCAGACAGGGGTTGGGTCAGCCCCAGCATTTT.

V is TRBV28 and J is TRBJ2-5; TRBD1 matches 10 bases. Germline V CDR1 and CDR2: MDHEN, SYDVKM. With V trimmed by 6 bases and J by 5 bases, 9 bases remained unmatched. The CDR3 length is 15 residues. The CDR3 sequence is CASSSGQGGSETQYF. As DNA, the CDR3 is TGTGCCAGCAGCTCCGGACAGGGGGGATCGGAGACCCAGTACTTC.

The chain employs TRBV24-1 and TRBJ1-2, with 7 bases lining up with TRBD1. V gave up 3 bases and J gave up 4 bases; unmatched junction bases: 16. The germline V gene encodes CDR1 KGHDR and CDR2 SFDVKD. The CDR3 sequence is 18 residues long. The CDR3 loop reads CATSDRGTDAYYGYGYTF. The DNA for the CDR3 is TGTGCCACCAGTGATCGCGGGACAGACGCTTATTACGGCTATGGCTACACCTTC.

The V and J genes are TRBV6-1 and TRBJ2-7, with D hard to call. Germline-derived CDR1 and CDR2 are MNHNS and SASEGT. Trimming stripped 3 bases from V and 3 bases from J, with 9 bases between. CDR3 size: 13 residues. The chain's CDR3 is CASSEPPGYEQYF. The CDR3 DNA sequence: TGTGCCAGCAGTGAGCCGCCGGGCTACGAGCAGTACTTC.

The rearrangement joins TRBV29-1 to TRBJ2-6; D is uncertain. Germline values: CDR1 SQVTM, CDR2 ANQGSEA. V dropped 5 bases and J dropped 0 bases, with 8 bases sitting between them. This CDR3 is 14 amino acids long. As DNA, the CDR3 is TGCAGCGTTTTGTTAGCCTCTGGGGCCAACGTCCTGACTTTC. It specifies CSVLLASGANVLTF.

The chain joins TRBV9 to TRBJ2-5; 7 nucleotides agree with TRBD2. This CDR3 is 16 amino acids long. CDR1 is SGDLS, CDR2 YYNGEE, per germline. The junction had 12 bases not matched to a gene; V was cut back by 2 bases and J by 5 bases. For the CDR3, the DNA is TGTGCCAGCAGCGTCTCACTGGGAGGGCCGGGGGAGACCCAGTACTTC. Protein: CASSVSLGGPGETQYF.